What follows are 31 T cell receptor beta chains derived from one specimen sequenced in a study of blood T cell repertoires in COVID-19 (dated by TCRdb to 2019 to 2021). Receptors were amplified or captured by the immunoSEQ multiplex PCR assay. TCRdb re-hosts the immuneACCESS table, in-frame sequences only. Its copies lack some clones; in the studies checked, an unresolved V gene accounts for under half of them, and the cause for the rest is not known. This sample lists 430,000 or so clones; roughly 90% were detected once. Over 1.5% of the sample is taken by the ten largest. The sequencing input was PBMCs or T cells enriched from blood (not recorded which). The receptors were gathered from a woman aged 40 to 55 who had recovered from COVID-19.

V gene TRBV18 combines with J gene TRBJ1-1; D unclear. CDR1 KGHSH and CDR2 LQKENI come from the germline V gene. The CDR3 has 14 amino acids. Deletions cut 1 base from V and 6 bases from J, with 12 bases between. This chain's CDR3 is CASSPRSGVAEAFF. CDR3 bases: TGTGCCAGCTCACCACGGTCCGGTGTCGCTGAAGCTTTCTTT.

This clone occurred a few times. The V and J genes are TRBV2 and TRBJ2-2, with 11 bases fitting TRBD2. The germline V gene encodes CDR1 SNHLY and CDR2 FYNNEI. The trim removed 1 base at V and 4 bases at J, leaving 2 bases unmatched. The CDR3 spans 16 residues. CDR3 DNA: TGTGCCAGCAGTGAAGTAGCGGGAGGGTTCACCGGGGAGCTGTTTTTT. Residues: CASSEVAGGFTGELFF.

V usage is TRBV6-2 or TRBV6-3 and J usage is TRBJ2-3, with TRBD2 matching over 10 bases. Germline V gene lookup returns CDR1 MNHEY and CDR2 SVGEGT. V lost 6 bases to trimming and J lost 5 bases; unmatched junction nucleotides: 5. This CDR3 spans 14 amino acids. The DNA for the CDR3 is TGTGCCAGCAGACCTAGCGGGAGTAGAGATACGCAGTATTTT. This gives the protein CASRPSGSRDTQYF.

This chain joins TRBV7-8 and TRBJ1-1, with TRBD1 identical over 9 bases. This CDR3 region has 14 residues. Germline CDR1 reads SGHVS; CDR2 reads FQNEAQ. The V segment lost 5 bases and the J segment 7 bases; nucleotides outside the gene matches: 8. DNA for the CDR3: TGTGCCAGCAGCAGGACAGGGGTCATGATTGAAGCTTTCTTT. It specifies CASSRTGVMIEAFF.

This clone showed up just once. The rearrangement joins TRBV6-2 or TRBV6-3 to TRBJ2-4; tentatively, D is TRBD1 (6 bases). Germline V gene lookup returns CDR1 MNHEY and CDR2 SVGEGT. The CDR3 runs to 12 residues. V was shortened by 0 bases and J by 13 bases, with 10 bases between the two germline ends. Here the CDR3 DNA reads TGTGCCAGCAGTTACTCACCGGGACACCAGTACTTC. As protein: CASSYSPGHQYF.

The chain employs TRBV10-1 and TRBJ2-1; D may be TRBD1 (5 bases). Germline CDR1 and CDR2: WNHNN and SYGVQD (reference sequence). Trimming left V 5 bases short and J 10 bases short, with 21 bases between. This CDR3 is built from 15 residues. CDR3 in amino acids: CASSREVGRVEEQFF. CDR3 coding DNA: TGCGCCAGCAGTCGAGAGGTAGGCAGGGTGGAAGAGCAGTTCTTC.

The chain uses TRBV6-5 and TRBJ1-5, with a tentative D call TRBD1 (6 bases). The length of the CDR3 is 15 residues. CDR1 MNHEY and CDR2 SVGAGI come from the germline V gene. Trimming left V 0 bases short and J 11 bases short, with 17 bases between. The CDR3, as DNA: TGTGCCAGCAGTTACTCGTCTGGTTTCCCAGGGGCCCAGCATTTT. It specifies CASSYSSGFPGAQHF.

The J gene is TRBJ1-1, the V gene TRBV10-3, with D unclear. V lost 0 bases and J lost 1, with 12 bases in between. CDR3 length equals 16 residues. Germline CDR1 is ENHRY and CDR2 is SYGVKD. This chain's CDR3 is CAISESLRAGNTEAFF. The CDR3 DNA reads as TGTGCCATCAGTGAGTCCCTTCGGGCGGGGAACACTGAAGCTTTCTTT.

The chain joins TRBV6-5 to TRBJ1-1; perhaps TRBD1 as D (5 bases). Germline assignment: CDR1 MNHEY and CDR2 SVGAGI. V was shortened by 0 bases and J by 6 bases, with 11 bases between the two germline ends. This CDR3 spans 14 amino acids. The CDR3 sequence: CASSYSAGRAEAFF. CDR3 nucleotide sequence: TGTGCCAGCAGTTACTCTGCAGGGAGGGCTGAAGCTTTCTTT.

The chain combines TRBV7-9 with TRBJ2-1, with D possibly TRBD1 on 5 matching bases. The CDR3 extends over 16 amino acids. Trimming pared 1 base from V and 6 bases from J, leaving 16 bases between. Germline CDR1 SEHNR, CDR2 FQNEAQ (reference sequence). As DNA, the CDR3 is TGTGCCAGCAGCTTAGATATAGGGGTGAAGGCCAATGAGCAGTTCTTC. It encodes CASSLDIGVKANEQFF. The entire variable domain, with the rest obtained from reference TRBV7-9 and TRBJ2-1, is as follows: DTGVSQNPRHKITKRGQNVTFRCDPISEHNRLYWYRQTLGQGPEFLTYFQNEAQLEKSRLLSDRFSAERPKGSFSTLEIQRTEQGDSAMYLCASSLDIGVKANEQFFGPGTRLTVL.

The chain links TRBV7-2 to TRBJ1-2; no clear D gene. The germline V gene has CDR1 SGHTA and CDR2 FQGNSA. This CDR3 region has 13 residues. The V gene lost 2 bases and the J gene lost 8 bases, with 12 bases spanning the gap. In DNA, the CDR3 is TGTGCCAGCAGCTTATCGGCGGGAAGCGGCTACACCTTC. It yields the protein CASSLSAGSGYTF.

The rearrangement uses TRBV19 and TRBJ2-3; 10 bases map to TRBD2. Germline V gives CDR1 LNHDA, CDR2 SQIVND (reference sequence). J lost 2 bases, V lost 3 bases, and 2 bases had no gene match. The CDR3 consists of 15 residues. This chain's CDR3 is CASSMGLAHTDTQYF. The CDR3, as DNA: TGTGCCAGTAGTATGGGACTAGCGCACACAGATACGCAGTATTTT.

The chain recombines TRBV4-1 with TRBJ1-3, with D uncertain. The germline gives CDR1 MGHRA, CDR2 YSYEKL. The CDR3 covers 15 residues. Trimming took off 0 bases at V and 2 bases at J, with 8 bases between the two ends. The CDR3 is CASSQDFTAGNTIYF. The CDR3 coding sequence is TGCGCCAGCAGCCAAGATTTCACAGCTGGAAACACCATATATTTT.

This chain connects TRBV12-5 to TRBJ2-1; TRBD1 matches 7 bases. V was clipped by 10 bases and J by 0 bases; unmatched bases: 9. Germline CDR1 reads LGHNT; CDR2 reads FRNRAP. This CDR3 is built from 15 residues. The CDR3, as DNA: TGTGCTACCCAACCCAGGGGGTTCTCCTACAATGAGCAGTTCTTC. This gives the protein CATQPRGFSYNEQFF.

The V gene is TRBV6-6, the J gene TRBJ2-7; 9 nucleotides agree with TRBD1. Trimming removed 4 bases from V and 4 bases from J; junction bases left unmatched: 5. The CDR3 is made up of 14 amino acids. Per the germline V gene, CDR1 is MNHNY and CDR2 is SVGAGI (reference sequence). CDR3 loop: CASSFAGQGYEQYF. CDR3 DNA sequence: TGTGCCAGCAGTTTCGCGGGACAGGGTTACGAGCAGTACTTC.

CDR3 in DNA: TGTGCCAGCAGTTCGGGGACAGGGGGCCAGGAGCAGTACTTC. Translated, it gives CASSSGTGGQEQYF. V and J are TRBV27 and TRBJ2-7, with 12 bases lining up with TRBD1. This CDR3 spans 14 amino acids. Looked up from germline, CDR1 is MNHEY and CDR2 is SMNVEV (reference sequence). The V gene end was trimmed by 4 bases and the J gene end by 7 bases; junction bases not matched to a gene: 5.

J is TRBJ1-1 and V is TRBV27; D gene ambiguous. Germline loops: CDR1 MNHEY, CDR2 SMNVEV (reference sequence). The CDR3 is 14 residues long. Trimming shortened V by 6 bases and J by 6 bases, and 17 bases separated the two germline ends. The CDR3 DNA sequence: TGTGCCAGCAGCCAAATACTCAGGTTATCTGAAGCTTTCTTT. This translates into CASSQILRLSEAFF.

The CDR3: CASSDRQGAENEQFF. CDR3 DNA sequence: TGCGCCAGCAGTGATAGACAGGGGGCGGAAAATGAGCAGTTCTTC. The J gene is TRBJ2-1, the V gene TRBV10-2; TRBD1 matches at 10 bases. The CDR3 length is 15 residues. The germline V gene has CDR1 WSHSY and CDR2 SAAADI. Trimming at V came to 3 bases and at J to 7 bases, leaving 6 bases not matched to a gene.

This chain uses TRBV7-2 with TRBJ2-2; D unresolved. Trimming pared 5 bases from V and 0 bases from J, leaving 4 bases between. Germline V gene sequence: CDR1 SGHTA, CDR2 FQGNSA. The CDR3 contains 13 residues. DNA of the CDR3: TGTGCCAGCAGCGTATCGAACACCGGGGAGCTGTTTTTT. This sequence encodes CASSVSNTGELFF.

The V and J genes are TRBV5-6 and TRBJ1-2; no clear D. Germline lookup yields CDR1 SGHDT and CDR2 YYEEEE. Deletions cut 2 bases from V and 3 bases from J, with 14 bases between. The CDR3 length is 15 residues. The CDR3 DNA follows: TGTGCCAGCAGCTTTGGCCCGGGAGACGACTATGGCTACACCTTC. Protein sequence: CASSFGPGDDYGYTF.

This clone was seen just once. The chain has TRBV27 and TRBJ2-1; 8 nucleotides line up with TRBD1. The germline V gene encodes CDR1 MNHEY and CDR2 SMNVEV (reference sequence). The CDR3 has 11 residues. CDR3 loop: CASQGVYEQFF. The CDR3, as DNA: TGTGCTTCACAGGGGGTCTATGAGCAGTTCTTC.

V and J are TRBV10-3 and TRBJ2-1; 13 bases are a match to TRBD2. Germline V gene lookup returns CDR1 ENHRY and CDR2 SYGVKD. There are 16 residues in the CDR3. J gave up 2 bases and V 4 bases, and 2 bases lay outside the gene matches. The DNA of the CDR3 is TGTGCCATCAGTGGGGGACTAGCGGGGACCTACAATGAGCAGTTCTTC. Translation gives CAISGGLAGTYNEQFF.

This clone has just a few counts. The chain combines TRBV7-9 with TRBJ2-3; 12 bases match TRBD2. There are 16 residues in the CDR3. V was pared by 5 bases and J by 3 bases, with 6 bases of the junction left unmatched. Germline V lookup: CDR1 SEHNR, CDR2 FQNEAQ (reference sequence). In DNA form, the CDR3 reads TGTGCCAGCAGCCCCCTAGCGGGAGGGGGAACAGATACGCAGTATTTT. Translated, it gives CASSPLAGGGTDTQYF.

The chain uses TRBV5-1 and TRBJ2-7; 9 bases are a match to TRBD2. J was trimmed by 1 base and V by 0 bases; bases with no gene match: 2. The CDR3 covers 15 residues. The germline V gene has CDR1 SGHRS and CDR2 YFSETQ. The CDR3 loop reads CASSLGLAESYEQYF. In nucleotides, the CDR3 is TGCGCCAGCAGCTTGGGACTAGCGGAATCCTACGAGCAGTACTTC.

The table lists this clone with a few counts. V is TRBV7-2 and J is TRBJ2-1; D is uncertain. In germline, CDR1 is SGHTA, CDR2 FQGNSA. The V gene lost 1 base and the J gene lost 9 bases, with 16 bases spanning the gap. This CDR3 has 15 residues. In DNA form, the CDR3 reads TGTGCCAGCAGCTTAGACCCCCGTCTGGAGTTTGAGCAGTTCTTC. This codes for CASSLDPRLEFEQFF.

The chain carries TRBV12-5 and TRBJ1-5, with 8 bases lining up with TRBD1. The length of the CDR3 is 15 residues. After removal of 6 bases from V and 5 bases from J, the junction contained 9 bases not matched to a gene. The germline gives CDR1 LGHNT, CDR2 FRNRAP. Here the CDR3 reads CASGLRQGYDQPQHF. In nucleotides, the CDR3 is TGTGCTAGTGGCCTCCGACAGGGGTATGATCAGCCCCAGCATTTT.

The chain links TRBV7-9 to TRBJ1-2; weak D call: TRBD1 (5 bases). CDR3 length equals 14 residues. Germline assignment: CDR1 SEHNR and CDR2 FQNEAQ (reference sequence). Trimming removed 6 bases at V and 3 bases at J, with 14 bases between. CDR3: CASSTLTDYYGYTF. In DNA, the CDR3 is TGTGCCAGCAGTACCCTGACAGACTACTATGGCTACACCTTC. Using reference TRBV7-9 and TRBJ1-2 for the parts outside the CDR3, the full variable domain is DTGVSQNPRHKITKRGQNVTFRCDPISEHNRLYWYRQTLGQGPEFLTYFQNEAQLEKSRLLSDRFSAERPKGSFSTLEIQRTEQGDSAMYLCASSTLTDYYGYTFGSGTRLTVV.

This sequence joins TRBV6-5 and TRBJ1-1; TRBD1 is a possible D gene (5 bases). V lost 7 bases, J lost 7 bases, and 19 bases lay in between. The CDR3 is 14 amino acids. The germline gives CDR1 MNHEY, CDR2 SVGAGI. CDR3 DNA sequence: TGTGCCAGCACCACCGTAGGACAAGCCCGTGAAGCTTTCTTT. Encoded protein: CASTTVGQAREAFF.

About this clone itself: Other DNA sequences in the same sample also yield this CDR3. The gene calls are TRBV4-1 and TRBJ1-1; D not resolved. Per germline, CDR1 MGHRA and CDR2 YSYEKL. The CDR3 consists of 15 residues. V lost 2 bases and J lost 0, with 10 bases in between. The DNA of the CDR3 is TGCGCCAGCAGCCAAAATGAGGGTTTGAACACTGAAGCTTTCTTT. Translation: CASSQNEGLNTEAFF.

This chain links TRBV4-1 with TRBJ2-7; 8 nucleotides line up with TRBD1. The CDR3 extends over 16 amino acids. The trim removed 2 bases at V and 2 bases at J, leaving 8 bases unmatched. Germline V lookup: CDR1 MGHRA, CDR2 YSYEKL. CDR3 bases: TGCGCCAGCAGCCAAATCGCCGGGACAGGCACCTACGAGCAGTACTTC. Translating gives CASSQIAGTGTYEQYF.

The chain recombines TRBV11-1 with TRBJ2-1; D is undetermined. From germline, CDR1 is SGHAT and CDR2 FQDESV (reference sequence). V was shortened by 1 base and J by 7 bases, with 11 bases between the two germline ends. CDR3 length: 14 amino acids. CDR3 residues: CASSLDPGRNEQFF. CDR3 coding DNA: TGTGCCAGCAGCTTAGATCCGGGTCGGAATGAGCAGTTCTTC.